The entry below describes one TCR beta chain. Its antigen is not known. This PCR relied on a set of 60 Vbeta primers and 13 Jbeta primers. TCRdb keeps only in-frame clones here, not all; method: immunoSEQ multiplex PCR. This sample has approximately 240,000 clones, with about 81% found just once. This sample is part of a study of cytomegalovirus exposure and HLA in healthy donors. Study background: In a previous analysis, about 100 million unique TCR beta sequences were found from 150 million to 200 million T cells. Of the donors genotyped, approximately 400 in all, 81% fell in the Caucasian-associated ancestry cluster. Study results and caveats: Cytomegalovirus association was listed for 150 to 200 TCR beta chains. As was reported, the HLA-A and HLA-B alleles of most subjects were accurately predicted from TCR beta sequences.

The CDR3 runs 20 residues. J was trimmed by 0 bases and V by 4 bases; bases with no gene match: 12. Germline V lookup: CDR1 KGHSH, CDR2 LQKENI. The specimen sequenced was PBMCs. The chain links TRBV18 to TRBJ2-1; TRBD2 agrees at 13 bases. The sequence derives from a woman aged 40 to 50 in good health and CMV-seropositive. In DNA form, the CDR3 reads TGTGCCAGCTCACTCTCAGGACTAGCGGGAGACTCCAGCTCCTACAATGAGCAGTTCTTC. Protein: CASSLSGLAGDSSSYNEQFF.